These 30 T cell receptor beta chains were sequenced from one sample in a study of human thymus T cells. Generated by immunoSEQ multiplex PCR, the TCRdb table keeps only in-frame clones and is missing some. The table records roughly 60,000 clones, approximately 93% of them present only once. The sequenced sample consisted of blood. The origin of the receptors is a boy less than two years old with a congenital heart defect but otherwise immunologically healthy.

The rearrangement joins TRBV7-9 to TRBJ1-1, with D unclear. Trimming left V 4 bases short and J 6 bases short, with 12 bases between. The CDR3 consists of 13 residues. Germline V gene lookup returns CDR1 SEHNR and CDR2 FQNEAQ (reference sequence). CDR3 amino acids: CASSSILDAEAFF. The DNA for the CDR3 is TGTGCCAGCAGCTCAATCCTTGACGCTGAAGCTTTCTTT.

V usage is TRBV7-2 and J usage is TRBJ2-7, with 7 positions matching TRBD1. Germline assignment: CDR1 SGHTA and CDR2 FQGNSA. The CDR3 is made up of 15 amino acids. Trimming removed 1 base from V and 0 bases from J; junction bases left unmatched: 3. The CDR3 bases are TGTGCCAGCAGCTTAGGGACAGGACCCTCCTACGAGCAGTACTTC. It specifies CASSLGTGPSYEQYF.

The chain links TRBV27 to TRBJ1-2, with D perhaps matching TRBD1 (6 bases). The CDR3 covers 12 residues. V was trimmed by 6 bases and J by 8 bases, leaving 13 bases between them. The germline V gene has CDR1 MNHEY and CDR2 SMNVEV (reference sequence). CDR3 nucleotides: TGTGCCAGCAGACCAATCAGGGGCGGCTACACCTTC. Its protein product is CASRPIRGGYTF.

This clone was seen a single time. The chain uses TRBV7-2 and TRBJ2-3, with a possible D match to TRBD1 (6 bases). Germline V gene sequence: CDR1 SGHTA, CDR2 FQGNSA. V shed 1 base and J shed 3 bases, with 8 bases lying between them. The CDR3 runs 14 residues. The CDR3 DNA reads TGTGCCAGCAGCTTAGGGGGGCTGACAGATACGCAGTATTTT. Translating it yields CASSLGGLTDTQYF.

V gene TRBV5-6 combines with J gene TRBJ1-2, with a tentative D call TRBD1 (5 bases). The CDR3 length is 17 residues. V shed 1 base and J shed 0 bases, with 16 bases lying between them. Germline CDR1 is SGHDT and CDR2 is YYEEEE. CDR3 amino acids: CASSLRAGPSTNYGYTF. CDR3 nucleotides: TGTGCCAGCAGCTTGAGGGCAGGGCCCTCCACTAACTATGGCTACACCTTC.

The V call is TRBV5-4, the J call TRBJ1-2; D uncertain. V was trimmed by 5 bases and J by 2 bases, leaving 19 bases between them. The CDR3 length is 16 residues. The germline gives CDR1 SGHNT, CDR2 YYREEE (reference sequence). This chain's CDR3 is CASRIAGPGSNYGYTF. CDR3 coding DNA: TGTGCCAGCAGAATCGCCGGTCCGGGGTCAAACTATGGCTACACCTTC.

The chain couples TRBV5-6 to TRBJ2-7; 7 bases fit TRBD1. The ends lost 0 bases at V and 6 bases at J; junction bases unmatched: 0. The CDR3 runs 12 residues. Per the germline V gene, CDR1 is SGHDT and CDR2 is YYEEEE. For the CDR3, the DNA is TGTGCCAGCAGCTTGGGGACAGGCGAGCAGTACTTC. This translates into CASSLGTGEQYF.

V is TRBV6-5 and J is TRBJ2-7; TRBD1 might be the D (5 bases). Germline CDR1 is MNHEY and CDR2 is SVGAGI. V was clipped by 6 bases and J by 6 bases, with 15 bases between them. This CDR3 contains 13 residues. This chain's CDR3 is CASRQGIGPEQYF. CDR3 in DNA: TGTGCCAGCAGGCAGGGTATCGGACCCGAGCAGTACTTC.

This chain connects TRBV23-1 to TRBJ2-1; D is possibly TRBD2 (6 bases). TRBV23-1 is assigned to the ORF class and has an uncertain function. The CDR3 covers 15 residues. V shed 4 bases and J shed 6 bases, with 16 bases lying between them. This chain's CDR3 is CASSPSGLEGNEQFF. In DNA form, the CDR3 reads TGCGCCAGCAGTCCGAGCGGGCTCGAGGGCAATGAGCAGTTCTTC.

The chain couples TRBV11-2 to TRBJ2-2, with 8 bases aligning to TRBD2. V dropped 6 bases and J dropped 0; count of bases not matched to a gene: 6. The germline V gene encodes CDR1 SGHAT and CDR2 FQNNGV. The CDR3 is made up of 16 amino acids. The CDR3 DNA follows: TGTGCCAGCAGGTCACCGGGACTAGCGAACACCGGGGAGCTGTTTTTT. Protein: CASRSPGLANTGELFF.

This chain links TRBV5-4 with TRBJ1-2; TRBD1 is a possible D gene (5 bases). CDR1 and CDR2 (germline): SGHNT, YYREEE (reference sequence). The CDR3 is 15 residues long. V lost 0 bases and J lost 2, with 11 bases in between. DNA for the CDR3: TGTGCCAGCAGCTTGGGCGGGACCGAAAACTATGGCTACACCTTC. It encodes CASSLGGTENYGYTF.

The chain has TRBV6-5 and TRBJ2-1; possibly TRBD1 for D (5 bases). This CDR3 spans 11 amino acids. Germline V gene lookup returns CDR1 MNHEY and CDR2 SVGAGI. Trimming shortened V by 6 bases and J by 8 bases, and 8 bases separated the two germline ends. CDR3 coding DNA: TGTGCCAGCAGACAGGCCTATGAGCAGTTCTTC. Translated, it gives CASRQAYEQFF.

The V and J genes are TRBV19 and TRBJ2-2; 8 bases map to TRBD1. Germline CDR1 and CDR2: LNHDA and SQIVND (reference sequence). The CDR3 length is 15 residues. With 3 bases clipped from V and 5 bases from J, the junction kept 5 bases outside the gene matches. This CDR3 reads CASSMTGAPTGELFF. In DNA, the CDR3 is TGTGCCAGTAGTATGACAGGGGCCCCTACCGGGGAGCTGTTTTTT.

The chain recombines TRBV27 with TRBJ2-7; D might be TRBD1 or TRBD2, each matching 5 bases. V shed 5 bases and J shed 3 bases, with 14 bases lying between them. The CDR3 has 14 residues. Germline CDR1 reads MNHEY; CDR2 reads SMNVEV (reference sequence). The CDR3 region is CASSKWGDYYEQYF. In DNA form, the CDR3 reads TGTGCCAGCAGTAAGTGGGGCGACTACTACGAGCAGTACTTC.

DNA for the CDR3: TGTGCCAGTAGTGACGGCACTAGCACAGATACGCAGTATTTT. Translation gives CASSDGTSTDTQYF. The V and J genes are TRBV19 and TRBJ2-3; D gene unclear. V gave up 5 bases and J gave up 0 bases, with 9 bases separating them. Germline V gives CDR1 LNHDA, CDR2 SQIVND (reference sequence). The CDR3 extends over 14 amino acids.

This clone was seen a single time. V gene TRBV25-1 combines with J gene TRBJ2-2; 7 positions match TRBD1. The junction had 3 bases not matched to a gene; V was cut back by 5 bases and J by 0 bases. The CDR3 covers 15 residues. Germline V gene sequence: CDR1 MGHDK, CDR2 SYGVNS. The DNA for the CDR3 is TGTGCCAGCAGTAGACAGGGTCCGAACACCGGGGAGCTGTTTTTT. It codes for CASSRQGPNTGELFF.

CDR3 nucleotides: TGTGCCAGCAGTGCGCCGACTAGCGGGTCGGAAGAGACCCAGTACTTC. It is translated as CASSAPTSGSEETQYF. The chain has TRBV25-1 and TRBJ2-5; 10 nucleotides match TRBD2. With 4 bases clipped from V and 3 bases from J, the junction kept 8 bases outside the gene matches. This CDR3 contains 16 residues. CDR1 and CDR2 from the germline V gene are MGHDK and SYGVNS.

V and J are TRBV2 and TRBJ2-7, with TRBD2 matching 7 bases. This CDR3 region has 13 residues. The V gene end was trimmed by 10 bases and the J gene end by 3 bases; junction bases not matched to a gene: 9. Germline CDR1 is SNHLY and CDR2 is FYNNEI. The CDR3 spells CANLAGDSYEQYF. In DNA, the CDR3 is TGTGCCAACTTAGCGGGTGATAGCTACGAGCAGTACTTC.

This chain links TRBV6-6 with TRBJ1-4; no definite D call. The CDR3 is made up of 16 amino acids. Germline CDR1 reads MNHNY; CDR2 reads SVGAGI (reference sequence). The V and J ends lost 0 bases and 8 bases respectively, with 16 bases between them. This CDR3 reads CASSYSIRGRWEKLFF. Here the CDR3 DNA reads TGTGCCAGCAGTTACTCGATTCGTGGCAGGTGGGAAAAACTGTTTTTT.

V and J are TRBV5-1 and TRBJ2-3, with a weak D call TRBD2 (6 bases). The CDR3 contains 13 residues. Trimming stripped 5 bases from V and 3 bases from J, with 10 bases between. Germline CDR1 reads SGHRS; CDR2 reads YFSETQ. The CDR3 loop reads CASRVLATDTQYF. CDR3 bases: TGCGCCAGCAGAGTCCTAGCGACAGATACGCAGTATTTT.

The gene calls are TRBV28 and TRBJ2-3; 9 nucleotides agree with TRBD2. With V trimmed by 3 bases and J by 4 bases, 5 bases remained unmatched. CDR1 MDHEN and CDR2 SYDVKM come from the germline V gene. The CDR3 is 15 amino acids. The CDR3 nucleotides are TGTGCCAGCAGTTTCAGCGGGAGGAGGGCAGATACGCAGTATTTT. Its translation: CASSFSGRRADTQYF.

The chain carries TRBV28 and TRBJ2-7; no clear D gene. V gave up 5 bases and J gave up 2 bases, with 16 bases separating them. Per germline, CDR1 MDHEN and CDR2 SYDVKM. This CDR3 spans 15 amino acids. CDR3 in amino acids: CASSLLLGRTYEQYF. The CDR3 DNA follows: TGTGCCAGCAGTCTGTTATTGGGCAGGACCTACGAGCAGTACTTC.

The V call is TRBV13, the J call TRBJ1-2; 7 positions match TRBD1. The CDR3 consists of 15 residues. Germline V lookup: CDR1 PRHDT, CDR2 FYEKMQ (reference sequence). The ends lost 3 bases at V and 1 base at J; junction bases unmatched: 5. CDR3 in DNA: TGTGCCAGCAGCTTTTTTGACAGGGATAACTATGGCTACACCTTC. Encoded protein: CASSFFDRDNYGYTF.

This rearrangement joins TRBV27 to TRBJ2-1; 8 bases match TRBD1. The V segment lost 10 bases and the J segment 9 bases; nucleotides outside the gene matches: 11. The germline V gene has CDR1 MNHEY and CDR2 SMNVEV (reference sequence). The length of the CDR3 is 13 residues. CDR3 nucleotide sequence: TGTGCCACCAGACAGGGGTGGGTTGGTGAGCAGTTCTTC. Translation gives CATRQGWVGEQFF.

This clone was observed a handful of times. The DNA for the CDR3 is TGTGCCAGCAGCAAGGGACAGGGGAAGACTGAAGCTTTCTTT. Translation gives CASSKGQGKTEAFF. This chain connects TRBV7-9 to TRBJ1-1, with 10 nucleotides matching TRBD1. V lost 5 bases, J lost 5 bases, and 5 bases stayed unmatched. Germline CDR1 SEHNR, CDR2 FQNEAQ (reference sequence). This CDR3 has 14 amino acids.

This clone was recorded a few times. The chain is built from TRBV19 and TRBJ1-5, with a tentative D call TRBD1 (6 bases). V was pared by 1 base and J by 2 bases, with 6 bases between. Germline V gene sequence: CDR1 LNHDA, CDR2 SQIVND (reference sequence). The CDR3 runs to 14 residues. The CDR3 region is CASSIGTGNQPQHF. The CDR3 nucleotides read TGTGCCAGTAGTATAGGGACAGGCAATCAGCCCCAGCATTTT.

The CDR3 region is CASSPHDRAHSGANVLTF. CDR3 coding DNA: TGTGCCAGCAGCCCCCACGACAGGGCCCATTCTGGGGCCAACGTCCTGACTTTC. J is TRBJ2-6 and V is TRBV21-1; the table assigns TRBD1, which was not confirmed against the DNA. TRBV21-1 counts as a pseudogene. CDR3 size: 18 residues.

In its sample, this clone was seen once. V and J are TRBV6-7 and TRBJ2-2; TRBD1 is a possible D gene (6 bases). TRBV6-7 is known as an ORF, though its function is uncertain. V was clipped by 2 bases and J by 6 bases, with 13 bases between them. CDR3 length: 15 amino acids. CDR3 region: CASSYEEKGAGELFF. CDR3 nucleotides: TGTGCCAGCAGTTACGAAGAAAAGGGGGCCGGGGAGCTGTTTTTT.

The chain employs TRBV11-3 and TRBJ2-3; no clear D. The CDR3 contains 14 residues. Germline CDR1 reads SGHNT; CDR2 reads YENEEA. V gave up 5 bases and J gave up 3 bases, with 12 bases separating them. CDR3 nucleotides: TGTGCCAGCAGCCCCGGCCGTCCAACAGATACGCAGTATTTT. Translating it yields CASSPGRPTDTQYF.

The sample holds a few counts of this clone. J is TRBJ1-5 and V is TRBV4-3; D unclear. Per germline, CDR1 LGHNA and CDR2 YSLEER. CDR3 length: 13 amino acids. With 2 bases removed from V and 4 bases from J, the gap between germline ends came to 6 bases. The CDR3 reads CASSQRPNQPQHF. In DNA form, the CDR3 reads TGCGCCAGCAGCCAACGGCCAAATCAGCCCCAGCATTTT.